The sequence of this T cell receptor beta chain was determined in a study of blood T cell repertoires in COVID-19 (dated by TCRdb to the early 2020s). Context from the whole study: Collaborator samples came from the United States, Italy and Spain and covered acute and convalescent phases of COVID-19. The prospective study material was composed of cDNA or gDNA derived from T cells, B-cell-depleted T cells, or PBMCs. Deeply sampled blood TCRbeta repertoires from subjects exposed to, actively infected with, or recovered from COVID-19 were included in the dataset. The repertoires were made available in a free public database intended to serve as a resource for research on the immune response to SARS-CoV-2. Samples came from the ongoing ImmuneRACE study (first 160 participants) plus 1,254 subjects from 6 global collaborators. Nearly every sample came with metadata listing a de-identified subject ID, COVID-19 status, age in years and sex. Where available, HLA class I and class II types were obtained from metadata supplied by the sample provider rather than from assay-based typing.

General findings and caveats noted by the study authors: How much clinical and demographic metadata was included differed by source and by participant, and the metadata was provided uncurated.

Participants in the prospective study were aged about 18 to 90 years, lived in over 20 United States geographic areas, and enrolled through a virtual design. In the prospective study, cohorts were assigned on the basis of participant-reported clinical history obtained from a screening survey and a study questionnaire. Exposed participants had been in contact with someone with a PCR-confirmed or clinician-diagnosed COVID-19 case within 2 weeks of study entry. Mobile phlebotomists in the prospective study collected whole blood, serum and a nasopharyngeal or oropharyngeal swab from every participant. Over a roughly 2-month period, participants in the prospective study had the option of providing additional blood draws and questionnaires. Blood samples from the prospective study were shipped frozen or at room temperature prior to DNA extraction. TCRbeta CDR3 regions were amplified from genomic DNA using the immunoSEQ Assay, a bias-controlled multiplex PCR. Regarding the original processing steps: The number of nucleated cells in each sample was estimated from the amplification of reference gene primers within the assay. Sequence reads were collapsed and filtered to measure the absolute abundance of every unique TCRbeta CDR3 rearrangement. For each sample, productive Simpson clonality was calculated by taking the square root of Simpson's diversity index across productive rearrangements. TCRdb carries this immuneACCESS record with in-frame sequences only. Its versions omit some clonotypes, under half of them owing to an unresolved V gene in the studies checked, with the rest unexplained. The D gene and trimming were derived from the DNA, and the V and J assignments and clone size from that table. Across this sample there are 250,000 to 300,000 clones, with about four fifths seen only once. 5% of the sample comes from the top ten.

V loses 1 base, J loses 13 bases, and the germline ends lie 11 bases apart. Inclusive of the bounding cysteine and phenylalanine, the CDR3 is 12 residues long. Here the CDR3 DNA is all that survives: 36 bases in frame from base 1. CDR1 is given as LGHNT and CDR2 as FRNRAP, both from the germline V gene. Regarding this clone: No antigen is known for it. The input lacks base qualities; no much larger clone sits a single base away.

The specimen sequenced was PBMCs or T cells enriched from blood (not recorded which). The chain is encoded by TRBV12-5 joined to TRBJ2-1; the D segment cannot be called with confidence. This receptor was taken from a man aged 35 to 55 who had been exposed to COVID-19. The bases are TGTGCTAGTGGTTTGGATCGACTTCACCAGTTCTTC. Its translation is CASGLDRLHQFF. The CDR3, completed at both ends by the reference TRBV12-5 and TRBJ2-1 genes, gives the full variable domain DARVTQTPRHKVTEMGQEVTMRCQPILGHNTVFWYRQTMMQGLELLAYFRNRAPLDDSGMPKDRFSAEMPDATLATLKIQPSEPRDSAVYFCASGLDRLHQFFGPGTRLTVL.